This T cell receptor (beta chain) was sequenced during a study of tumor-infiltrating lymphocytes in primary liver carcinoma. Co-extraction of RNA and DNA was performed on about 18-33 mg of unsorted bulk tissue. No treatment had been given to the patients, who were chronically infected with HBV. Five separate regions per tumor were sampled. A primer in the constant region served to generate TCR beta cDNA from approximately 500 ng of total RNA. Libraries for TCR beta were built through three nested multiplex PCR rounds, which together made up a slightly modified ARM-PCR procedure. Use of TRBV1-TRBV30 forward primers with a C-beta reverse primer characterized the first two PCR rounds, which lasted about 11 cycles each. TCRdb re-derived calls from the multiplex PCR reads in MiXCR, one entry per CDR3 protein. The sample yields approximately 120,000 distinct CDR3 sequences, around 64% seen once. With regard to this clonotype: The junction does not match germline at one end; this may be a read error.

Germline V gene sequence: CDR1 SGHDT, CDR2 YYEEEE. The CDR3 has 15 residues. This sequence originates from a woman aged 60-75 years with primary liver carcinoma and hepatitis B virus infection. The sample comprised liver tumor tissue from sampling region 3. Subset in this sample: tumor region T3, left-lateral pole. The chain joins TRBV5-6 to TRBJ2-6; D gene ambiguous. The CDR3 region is CVSSFRVSGVNVLTF. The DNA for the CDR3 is TGTGTCAGCAGCTTCAGAGTGTCTGGGGTCAACGTCCTGACTTTC.